This is a list of T cell receptor beta chains from one sample in a study of PD-L1 blockade in urothelial cancer. Libraries were prepared by immunoSEQ multiplex PCR; TCRdb keeps only in-frame clonotypes and omits some of them. The table has tens of thousands of clones, approximately 81% seen once. This specimen consisted of PBMCs, obtained around atezolizumab (anti-PD-L1) treatment. These receptor sequences come from a man in his sixties or seventies with urothelial cancer. Each CDR3 is given with its conserved first and last residue. A D gene is named only where the DNA matches it firmly. Where a row states a size, it is once, few, many or the class of an expanded clone; other rows omit it.

>NA|TRBJ1-1|once|TRBV11-3
CASSVGAGNTEAFF
TGTGCCAGCAGCGTAGGGGCTGGTAACACTGAAGCTTTCTTT
>NA|TRBJ1-4|NA|TRBV6-6
CASSQGARGEKLFF
TGTGCCAGCAGCCAAGGGGCCAGGGGTGAAAAACTGTTTTTT
>NA|TRBJ2-7|NA|TRBV5-1
CASSAGTYEQYF
TGCGCCAGCAGCGCGGGGACCTACGAGCAGTACTTC
>NA|TRBJ2-7|NA|TRBV14
CASSLGQSGEQYF
TGTGCCAGCAGCCTCGGACAGTCTGGCGAGCAGTACTTC
>TRBD2|TRBJ2-1|NA|TRBV30
CAWSEAGGYNEQFF
TGTGCCTGGAGTGAGGCGGGAGGTTACAATGAGCAGTTCTTC
>TRBD1|TRBJ1-1|NA|TRBV7-9
CASSGQGSNTEAFF
TGTGCCAGCAGCGGACAGGGATCGAACACTGAAGCTTTCTTT
>NA|TRBJ2-1|once|TRBV10-3
CAISESIASGVKAYNEQFF
TGTGCCATCAGTGAGTCGATTGCGTCGGGGGTTAAAGCCTACAATGAGCAGTTCTTC
>NA|TRBJ2-1|NA|TRBV11-2
CASSSLRGGASPNEQFF
TGTGCCAGCAGCTCGCTGAGGGGGGGCGCGTCTCCGAATGAGCAGTTCTTC
>NA|TRBJ2-7|NA|TRBV2
CASSQREYGYEQYF
TGTGCCAGCAGTCAACGGGAGTACGGCTACGAGCAGTACTTC
>TRBD1|TRBJ1-5|NA|TRBV2
CASRPGTGGQPQHF
TGTGCCAGCAGACCCGGGACAGGAGGTCAGCCCCAGCATTTT
>TRBD1|TRBJ1-1|many|TRBV2
CASRETGPTEAFF
TGTGCCAGCAGGGAGACAGGGCCCACTGAAGCTTTCTTT
>NA|TRBJ1-2|NA|TRBV5-1
CASSEGGFNYGYTF
TGCGCCAGCAGCGAGGGAGGATTTAACTATGGCTACACCTTC
>NA|TRBJ2-3|NA|TRBV5-1
CASREGGETDTQYF
TGCGCCAGCCGCGAGGGCGGGGAAACAGATACGCAGTATTTT
>TRBD2|TRBJ2-3|NA|TRBV5-4
CASSLEVGAGGDTQYF
TGTGCCAGCAGCTTGGAGGTCGGAGCGGGAGGGGATACGCAGTATTTT
>NA|TRBJ1-1|NA|TRBV7-3
CASSPSGGINTEAFF
TGTGCCAGCAGCCCTAGCGGGGGGATTAACACTGAAGCTTTCTTT
>TRBD2|TRBJ2-7|NA|TRBV10-3
CAIRTGLAATYEQYF
TGTGCCATCAGGACGGGACTAGCGGCAACCTACGAGCAGTACTTC
>NA|TRBJ1-1|NA|TRBV18
CASSPSDRANTEAFF
TGTGCCAGCTCACCCTCGGACAGAGCGAACACTGAAGCTTTCTTT
>NA|TRBJ2-7|NA|TRBV7-2
CASSLALGLTYEQYF
TGTGCCAGCAGCTTAGCGCTGGGCCTGACCTACGAGCAGTACTTC
>TRBD2|TRBJ2-1|NA|TRBV29-1
CSVGLAGGVQFF
TGCAGCGTTGGACTAGCGGGAGGAGTGCAGTTCTTC
>NA|TRBJ2-1|NA|TRBV5-1
CASSPDPDSEQFF
TGCGCCAGCAGCCCCGACCCCGACAGCGAGCAGTTCTTC
>TRBD1|TRBJ2-1|NA|TRBV19
CASSIGTGGYNEQFF
TGTGCCAGTAGTATAGGGACAGGGGGGTACAATGAGCAGTTCTTC
>NA|TRBJ2-7|NA|TRBV7-8
CASSLARDSEQYF
TGTGCCAGCAGCTTAGCGCGGGACAGCGAGCAGTACTTC
>NA|TRBJ2-3|few|TRBV21-1
CASSKLKSGGATDTQYF
TGTGCCAGCAGCAAACTGAAGTCAGGTGGGGCCACAGATACGCAGTATTTT
>NA|TRBJ2-7|NA|TRBV19
CASSTSAFSPFSYEQYF
TGTGCCAGTAGTACCTCCGCGTTCTCCCCTTTCTCCTACGAGCAGTACTTC
>TRBD1|TRBJ1-1|NA|TRBV6-6
CASRKDRARTEAFF
TGTGCCAGCCGAAAGGACAGGGCCCGGACTGAAGCTTTCTTT
>NA|TRBJ2-7|NA|TRBV5-3
CARSWGTGVSYEQYF
TGTGCCAGAAGTTGGGGGACTGGCGTCTCCTACGAGCAGTACTTC
>TRBD1|TRBJ2-7|NA|TRBV5-1
CASSLKKDRPIAYEQYF
TGCGCCAGCAGCCTAAAAAAGGACAGGCCCATTGCCTACGAGCAGTACTTC
>TRBD2|TRBJ2-5|NA|TRBV7-2
CASSSRTRVLETQYF
TGTGCCAGCAGCTCGAGGACTAGGGTTTTAGAGACCCAGTACTTC
>TRBD1|TRBJ1-1|NA|TRBV6-5
CASSYSRQGNTEAFF
TGTGCCAGCAGTTACTCGAGACAGGGAAACACTGAAGCTTTCTTT
>NA|TRBJ2-7|NA|TRBV5-4
CASSRNAYEQYF
TGTGCCAGCTCGAGGAACGCCTACGAGCAGTACTTC
>TRBD1|TRBJ2-3|NA|TRBV28
CASSLDRVTDTQYF
TGTGCCAGCAGTTTGGACAGGGTCACAGATACGCAGTATTTT
>TRBD1|TRBJ2-7|NA|TRBV7-9
CASSPADRDHEQYF
TGTGCCAGCAGCCCCGCGGACAGGGACCACGAGCAGTACTTC
>TRBD1|TRBJ1-2|NA|TRBV30
CAWSKDRVAYGYTF
TGTGCCTGGAGTAAGGACAGGGTTGCCTATGGCTACACCTTC
>TRBD1|TRBJ1-3|NA|TRBV5-1
CASSPMTGVGNTIYF
TGCGCCAGCAGCCCGATGACAGGGGTCGGAAACACCATATATTTT
>NA|TRBJ2-3|NA|TRBV27
CASSWMAGRLDNWTDTQYF
TGTGCCAGCAGTTGGATGGCGGGAAGGTTGGACAACTGGACAGATACGCAGTATTTT
>NA|TRBJ2-1|NA|TRBV7-9
CASSYYRDTHNEQFF
TGTGCCAGCAGCTACTACAGGGATACTCACAATGAGCAGTTCTTC
>NA|TRBJ1-2|NA|TRBV7-9
CASVKNYGYTF
TGTGCCAGCGTAAAAAACTATGGCTACACCTTC
>TRBD1|TRBJ2-7|few|TRBV25-1
CASGQGQGPYEQYF
TGTGCCAGCGGCCAGGGACAGGGTCCCTACGAGCAGTACTTC
>NA|TRBJ1-2|NA|TRBV6-5
CASSYSEGRYGYTF
TGTGCCAGCAGTTATTCAGAGGGCCGGTATGGCTACACCTTC
>TRBD2|TRBJ2-4|NA|TRBV19
CASSNLAGGPSKNIQYF
TGTGCCAGTAGTAACCTAGCGGGAGGGCCTTCCAAAAACATTCAGTACTTC
>NA|TRBJ1-2|NA|TRBV11-2
CASSLVGGAYGYTF
TGTGCCAGCAGCTTAGTGGGGGGGGCGTATGGCTACACCTTC
>NA|TRBJ2-1|NA|TRBV21-1
CATTRRTLSYNEQFF
TGTGCCACCACCAGGCGGACACTCTCCTACAATGAGCAGTTCTTC
>NA|TRBJ2-1|NA|TRBV7-8
CASSSPDNHNEQFF
TGTGCCAGCAGCTCACCGGACAACCACAATGAGCAGTTCTTC
>NA|TRBJ2-2|NA|TRBV5-1
CASSLAGPKNTGELFF
TGCGCCAGCAGCTTGGCAGGCCCGAAAAACACCGGGGAGCTGTTTTTT
>NA|TRBJ1-1|few|TRBV10-3
CAISVSGGRGTEAFF
TGTGCCATCAGTGTCTCCGGGGGGCGGGGGACTGAAGCTTTCTTT
>TRBD2|TRBJ2-7|NA|TRBV19
CASSIGLAHSYEQYF
TGTGCCAGTAGTATAGGACTAGCTCACTCCTACGAGCAGTACTTC
>TRBD1|TRBJ2-1|NA|TRBV5-1
CASSSRVPGTGSYNEQFF
TGCGCCAGCAGCTCTCGGGTCCCAGGGACAGGCTCCTACAATGAGCAGTTCTTC
>NA|TRBJ2-5|NA|TRBV7-6
CASSLGPSAQETQYF
TGTGCCAGCAGCTTAGGCCCTAGCGCTCAAGAGACCCAGTACTTC
>TRBD1|TRBJ2-5|NA|TRBV5-1
CASSQGQGQETQYF
TGCGCCAGCAGCCAAGGACAGGGGCAAGAGACCCAGTACTTC